This T cell receptor beta chain was observed in a study of T-cell reconstitution after alpha-beta-depleted transplantation in children. Study results and caveats: Among T cells one year after transplant, newly produced cells accounted for most counts and diversity.

Germline CDR1 is SGHDT and CDR2 is YYEEEE. There are 16 residues in the CDR3. Between the trimmed V and J ends, which lost 1 base and 5 bases, there was a span of 18 bases. This clonotype was seen repeatedly, ten times or more. Antigen specificity is unknown. Unique molecular identifiers featured in how the TCRbeta library was prepared. TCRdb itself ran the PCR reads through MiXCR, one entry per CDR3 protein. The sample includes around 120,000 distinct CDR3 sequences, under 25% seen only once; the top ten take 10%. The clonotype originates from a male patient aged 2-9 years who had a stem cell transplant for chronic granulomatous disease, so the T cells may come from the graft donor. Source: PBMCs, mostly from graft donor cells, taken 180 days after TCRalphabeta/CD19-depleted stem cell transplant. The rearrangement joins TRBV5-6 to TRBJ2-5; D unresolved. The DNA of the CDR3 is TGTGCCAGCAGCTTGTTTATTGGAGTTATAGGGGAGACCCAGTACTTC. Translation gives CASSLFIGVIGETQYF.